This T cell receptor beta chain originates from a study of shared clonotypes between healthy human individuals. Study as a whole: Each donor's CD4 naive and CD4 memory cells filled three plates apiece, CD8 naive two, and CD8 memory one.

Findings of the study overall: Naive subsets generally had larger estimated richness than memory subsets.

This clone was recorded a few times. Its target is unknown. The donors were all Caucasian adults (living in Nashville, Tennessee). The CDR3 loop spans 16 amino acids. Germline values: CDR1 ENHRY, CDR2 SYGVKD. The V and J ends lost 6 bases and 0 bases respectively, with 12 bases between them. Profiled with immunoSEQ multiplex PCR; TCRdb holds only in-frame clones, not every one. This sample yields about 2 million clones, of which 90% to 95% are seen a single time; roughly 0.13% belongs to the top ten. Sample: naive CD4+ T cells sorted from blood. This sample's subset: CD45RA+ positively selected. This chain uses TRBV10-3 with TRBJ1-6; D uncertain. The receptor was isolated from a man aged 18 to 35 in good health. Here the CDR3 reads CAISDGPSSYNSPLHF. The DNA of the CDR3 is TGTGCCATCAGCGACGGGCCAAGCTCCTATAATTCACCCCTCCACTTT.